The present TCR beta chain was sequenced within a study of blood T cell repertoires in COVID-19. Study-wide background: T cells, B-cell-depleted T cells, or PBMCs provided the cDNA or gDNA that served as material.

This clone was counted between two and nine times. TCRdb's copy holds only in-frame clones and misses some; the assay was immunoSEQ multiplex PCR. Of about 88,000 clones listed, 90% are singletons. Seattle cases were enrolled at active infection and followed longitudinally. The CDR3 runs to 14 residues. The germline gives CDR1 LNHNV, CDR2 YYDKDF (reference sequence). Trimming at V came to 5 bases and at J to 2 bases, leaving 5 bases not matched to a gene. The sequence derives from a young man with COVID-19, enrolled during active disease. Specimen: peripheral blood. The V call is TRBV15, the J call TRBJ2-7, with 8 bases that match TRBD2. CDR3 DNA sequence: TGTGCCACCAGCGAACTAGCGGTACCCTACGAGCAGTACTTC. This sequence encodes CATSELAVPYEQYF.